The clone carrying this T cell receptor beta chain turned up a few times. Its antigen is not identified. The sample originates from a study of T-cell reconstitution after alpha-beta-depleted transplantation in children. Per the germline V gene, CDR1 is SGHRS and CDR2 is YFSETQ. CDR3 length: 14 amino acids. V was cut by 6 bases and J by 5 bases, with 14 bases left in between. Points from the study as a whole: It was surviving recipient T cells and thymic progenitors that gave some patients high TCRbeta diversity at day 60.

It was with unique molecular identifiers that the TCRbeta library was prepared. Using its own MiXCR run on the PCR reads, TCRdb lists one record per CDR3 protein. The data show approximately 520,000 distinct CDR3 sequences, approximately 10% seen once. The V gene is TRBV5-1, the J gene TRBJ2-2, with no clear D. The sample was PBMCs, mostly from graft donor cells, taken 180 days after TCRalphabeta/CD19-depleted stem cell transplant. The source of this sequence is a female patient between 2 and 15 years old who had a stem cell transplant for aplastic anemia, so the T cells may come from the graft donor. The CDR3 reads CASKEETSTGELFF. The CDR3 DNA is TGCGCCAGCAAAGAGGAGACGAGTACCGGGGAGCTGTTTTTT.